The rows below give T cell receptor beta chains drawn from one sample of a study of T cell responses to AZD1222 COVID-19 vaccine. Assay: immunoSEQ multiplex PCR; the TCRdb copy retains only in-frame clones and omits some. The table lists about 120,000 clones, roughly 90% of them singletons. The specimen was peripheral blood, collected on day 0 of AZD1222 vaccination. These receptors came from an adult in good health. Each CDR3 is given with its conserved first and last residue. A D gene is named only where the DNA matches it firmly. Clone size appears in some rows only: once, few, many, or a class for an expanded clone.

TRBV5-1	TRBJ2-7	NA	NA	CASRSARASYEQYF	TGCGCCAGCAGATCGGCCCGCGCTTCCTACGAGCAGTACTTC
TRBV5-4	TRBJ2-2	NA	NA	CASSRGVTGELFF	TGTGCCAGCTCCCGTGGGGTCACCGGGGAGCTGTTTTTT
TRBV7-2	TRBJ1-6	NA	NA	CASSMTELGSPLHF	TGTGCCAGCAGCATGACAGAATTGGGATCACCCCTCCACTTT
TRBV30	TRBJ1-1	NA	NA	CAWSVQANLALNTEAFF	TGTGCCTGGAGTGTACAGGCTAATTTAGCCCTGAACACTGAAGCTTTCTTT
TRBV28	TRBJ1-1	NA	NA	CASGGTNRNTEAFF	TGTGCCAGCGGTGGGACGAATCGGAACACTGAAGCTTTCTTT
TRBV3-1/TRBV3-2	TRBJ2-7	NA	NA	CASSQLGGRDYEQYF	TGTGCCAGCAGCCAACTGGGGGGCCGAGACTACGAGCAGTACTTC
TRBV19	TRBJ1-4	NA	NA	CASSKERAGSEKLFF	TGTGCCAGTAGTAAGGAGCGGGCGGGCAGTGAAAAACTGTTTTTT
TRBV11-1	TRBJ1-6	NA	TRBD1	CASSFETGMSPLHF	TGTGCCAGCAGCTTTGAGACAGGGATGTCACCCCTCCACTTT
TRBV12-3/TRBV12-4	TRBJ1-1	NA	NA	CASSGQPNTEAFF	TGTGCCAGCAGTGGACAGCCGAACACTGAAGCTTTCTTT
TRBV15	TRBJ2-7	NA	NA	CATSRPGLGGSYEQYF	TGTGCCACCAGCAGACCCGGACTCGGAGGCTCCTACGAGCAGTACTTC
TRBV28	TRBJ1-2	once	NA	CASSDERIGYTF	TGTGCCAGCAGTGATGAGAGGATCGGCTACACCTTC
TRBV5-1	TRBJ2-7	NA	NA	CASSLVVAGSYEQYF	TGCGCCAGCAGCTTGGTTGTGGCGGGAAGCTACGAGCAGTACTTC
TRBV2	TRBJ2-2	NA	NA	CASRGRGGSGELFF	TGTGCCAGCAGGGGCAGGGGAGGAAGCGGGGAGCTGTTTTTT
TRBV2	TRBJ1-5	NA	TRBD1	CASNPGTGEQPQHF	TGTGCCAGCAACCCCGGGACAGGGGAACAGCCCCAGCATTTT
TRBV27	TRBJ2-5	NA	NA	CASSPPELVSLETQYF	TGTGCCAGCAGTCCCCCCGAACTAGTCTCATTAGAGACCCAGTACTTC
TRBV6-5	TRBJ2-1	NA	NA	CASSSLPDSNAEQFF	TGTGCCAGCAGTTCATTACCCGATTCAAACGCTGAGCAGTTCTTC
TRBV6-2/TRBV6-3	TRBJ2-3	NA	NA	CASSYTLSLDFYPTDTQYF	TGTGCCAGCAGTTATACCCTCTCACTAGACTTTTACCCCACAGATACGCAGTATTTT
TRBV7-9	TRBJ1-2	NA	NA	CASSLATSSYTF	TGTGCCAGCAGCTTAGCCACATCAAGCTACACCTTC
TRBV18	TRBJ1-2	NA	NA	CASSRVPDGYTF	TGTGCCAGCTCACGAGTTCCTGATGGCTACACCTTC
TRBV28	TRBJ1-5	NA	NA	CASSLGSAIGNQPQHF	TGTGCCAGCAGTTTAGGGTCGGCAATTGGCAATCAGCCCCAGCATTTT
TRBV7-9	TRBJ2-5	few	NA	CASSPREGPKEGTQYF	TGTGCCAGCAGCCCCCGCGAAGGGCCTAAAGAGGGGACCCAGTACTTC
TRBV27	TRBJ1-6	NA	NA	CASSLQQGSSPLHF	TGTGCCAGCAGTTTACAACAGGGTAGTTCACCCCTCCACTTT
TRBV29-1	TRBJ2-1	NA	TRBD2	CSSRLATSNEQFF	TGCAGCTCTAGACTAGCGACCTCCAATGAGCAGTTCTTC
TRBV27	TRBJ2-7	NA	NA	CASSGPGGKQYF	TGTGCCAGCAGTGGACCCGGTGGAAAGCAGTACTTC
TRBV28	TRBJ1-1	NA	NA	CASSQRTAGNTEAFF	TGTGCCAGCAGTCAAAGGACAGCCGGGAACACTGAAGCTTTCTTT
TRBV2	TRBJ1-2	NA	NA	CASSGDGNYGYTF	TGTGCCAGCAGTGGGGACGGAAACTATGGCTACACCTTC
TRBV12-5	TRBJ2-2	once	NA	CASGQGSGELFF	TGTGCTAGTGGCCAGGGAAGCGGGGAGCTGTTTTTT
TRBV7-3	TRBJ2-1	NA	TRBD2	CASSLEGTSGYNEQFF	TGTGCCAGCAGCCTAGAGGGGACTAGCGGGTACAATGAGCAGTTCTTC
TRBV7-2	TRBJ1-5	NA	NA	CASTIGNGGYQPQHF	TGTGCCAGCACCATCGGGAACGGCGGCTATCAGCCCCAGCATTTT
TRBV5-4	TRBJ2-1	NA	NA	CASSSSPGEDNEQFF	TGTGCCAGCAGCTCCAGTCCGGGCGAGGACAATGAGCAGTTCTTC
TRBV3-1/TRBV3-2	TRBJ2-2	NA	NA	CASSQEEGVYTGELFF	TGTGCCAGCAGCCAAGAGGAGGGCGTATACACCGGGGAGCTGTTTTTT
TRBV24-1	TRBJ1-1	NA	TRBD1	CATSARTGGNTEAFF	TGTGCCACCAGTGCTCGGACAGGGGGCAACACTGAAGCTTTCTTT
TRBV2	TRBJ1-1	NA	TRBD1	CASSHDRETEAFF	TGTGCCAGCAGCCACGACAGGGAAACTGAAGCTTTCTTT
TRBV5-4	TRBJ2-7	NA	TRBD1	CASSLGAGGLMYEQYF	TGTGCCAGCAGCTTGGGGGCAGGGGGTTTAATGTACGAGCAGTACTTC
TRBV6-5	TRBJ1-1	NA	NA	CASSPSATLNTEAFF	TGTGCCAGCAGTCCCTCCGCCACTCTGAACACTGAAGCTTTCTTT
TRBV10-3	TRBJ2-1	NA	TRBD2	CAISVGTSGINEQFF	TGTGCCATCAGTGTTGGGACTAGCGGGATTAATGAGCAGTTCTTC
TRBV5-1	TRBJ2-2	NA	NA	CGTAGDLTGELFF	TGTGGTACGGCAGGGGACTTGACCGGGGAGCTGTTTTTT
TRBV7-8	TRBJ2-1	NA	TRBD2	CASSQRRESYNEQFF	TGTGCCAGCAGCCAAAGGCGGGAGAGCTACAATGAGCAGTTCTTC
TRBV24-1	TRBJ1-5	once	NA	CATSDSGHYNQPQHF	TGTGCCACCAGTGATTCGGGACACTACAATCAGCCCCAGCATTTT
TRBV7-3	TRBJ2-7	NA	TRBD1	CASSTTGYGEQYF	TGTGCCAGCAGCACGACAGGGTACGGCGAGCAGTACTTC
TRBV6-9	TRBJ2-1	NA	TRBD2	CASSWGLSGRINNEQFF	TGTGCCAGCAGTTGGGGTCTAAGCGGGAGGATCAACAATGAGCAGTTCTTC
TRBV7-9	TRBJ2-7	few	TRBD1	CASSPRPRDRDSYEQYF	TGTGCCAGCAGCCCAAGACCCCGGGACAGGGACTCCTACGAGCAGTACTTC